The 15 T cell receptor beta chains below come from one sample, sequenced in a study of beta chain features in type 1 diabetes. Regarding the study as a whole: In every one of the four CD4+ subsets, TCRB CDR3s were moderately but significantly shorter in Type 1 diabetes patients.

Antigen specificity for these receptors is unknown. Investigators reverse transcribed all isolated RNA, so they sequenced expressed TCRB transcripts. Profiled with immunoSEQ multiplex PCR; TCRdb holds only in-frame clones, not every one. Among more than 550,000 clones listed, over 13% were seen once. The specimen sequenced was naive CD4+ T cells from blood. Source of these receptors: a man aged 18 to 35 with type 1 diabetes.

This clone appeared a few times. This sequence joins TRBV28 and TRBJ2-1, with TRBD2 matching over 8 bases. V shed 6 bases and J 6 bases; nucleotides not matched to a gene: 19. From germline, CDR1 is MDHEN and CDR2 SYDVKM. The CDR3 is 18 amino acids. CDR3 loop: CASRPGLDPQPKGNEQFF. CDR3 coding DNA: TGTGCCAGCAGGCCGGGACTAGATCCCCAGCCAAAGGGCAATGAGCAGTTCTTC.

V is TRBV7-2 and J is TRBJ2-2; D unresolved. This CDR3 has 14 amino acids. V was clipped by 5 bases and J by 4 bases, with 11 bases between them. The germline CDR1 and CDR2 sequences are SGHTA and FQGNSA. This CDR3 reads CASSPRGITGELFF. The DNA of the CDR3 is TGTGCCAGCAGCCCCCGAGGTATCACCGGGGAGCTGTTTTTT.

This clone was seen only a few times. The V call is TRBV9, the J call TRBJ2-7, with D perhaps TRBD1 (6 bases). There are 15 residues in the CDR3. Per germline, CDR1 SGDLS and CDR2 YYNGEE. Trimming removed 0 bases at V and 0 bases at J, with 10 bases between. The CDR3 protein is CASSVGGTPSYEQYF. As DNA, the CDR3 is TGTGCCAGCAGCGTAGGTGGGACACCCTCCTACGAGCAGTACTTC.

V is TRBV6-1 and J is TRBJ2-1; 9 bases map to TRBD2. This CDR3 has 15 amino acids. V gave up 6 bases and J gave up 7 bases; unmatched junction bases: 10. Germline V gene sequence: CDR1 MNHNS, CDR2 SASEGT. The CDR3: CASSDITSGRNEQFF. For the CDR3, the DNA is TGTGCCAGCAGCGACATTACTAGCGGGCGGAATGAGCAGTTCTTC.

The chain combines TRBV29-1 with TRBJ2-3, with 9 positions matching TRBD2. V gave up 0 bases and J gave up 4 bases; unmatched junction bases: 5. The CDR3 covers 15 residues. CDR1 is SQVTM and CDR2 is ANQGSEA in the germline V gene. CDR3 protein: CSVEEIAGVSDTQYF. CDR3 nucleotide sequence: TGCAGCGTTGAAGAAATAGCGGGAGTATCAGATACGCAGTATTTT.

The chain carries TRBV4-2 and TRBJ1-4; TRBD1 matches 7 bases. The CDR3 is 12 amino acids. CDR1 is LGHNA and CDR2 is YNFKEQ in the germline V gene. V trimming: 5 bases; J trimming: 11 bases; junction bases outside the gene matches: 5. CDR3 residues: CASSFPTGKLFF. CDR3 nucleotide sequence: TGTGCCAGCAGCTTTCCGACAGGGAAACTGTTTTTT.

A few counts support this clone. The gene calls are TRBV13 and TRBJ2-1; 8 nucleotides line up with TRBD1. CDR1 is PRHDT and CDR2 is FYEKMQ in the germline V gene (reference sequence). The V gene end was trimmed by 5 bases and the J gene end by 7 bases; junction bases not matched to a gene: 7. CDR3 length equals 14 residues. The CDR3 loop is CASSPQGAGNEQFF. The CDR3 DNA reads TGTGCCAGCAGCCCCCAGGGGGCAGGGAATGAGCAGTTCTTC.

This clone appeared a few times. The J gene is TRBJ2-6, the V gene TRBV4-1; a weak D match, TRBD2 (5 bases). The V and J ends lost 1 base and 2 bases respectively, with 12 bases between them. This CDR3 has 17 residues. Germline CDR1 reads MGHRA; CDR2 reads YSYEKL. CDR3 residues: CASSQAPPGAGANVLTF. Here the CDR3 DNA reads TGCGCCAGCAGCCAAGCTCCCCCCGGGGCTGGGGCCAACGTCCTGACTTTC.

Written as DNA, the CDR3 is TGTGCCAGCAGCGCGGACAGGGTTCCGGGGACCCAGTACTTC. Encoded protein: CASSADRVPGTQYF. The J gene is TRBJ2-5, the V gene TRBV6-5; 8 bases align to TRBD1. Germline V CDR1 and CDR2: MNHEY, SVGAGI. V lost 6 bases and J lost 7; bases outside the gene matches: 10. CDR3 size: 14 residues.

Only a few counts were recorded for this clone. The chain uses TRBV9 and TRBJ2-5; 8 nucleotides match TRBD1. Trimming took 3 bases from V and 4 from J; bases not matched to a gene: 8. CDR1 and CDR2 from the germline V gene are SGDLS and YYNGEE. The CDR3 sequence is 15 residues long. The CDR3 sequence is CASSATGVSVETQYF. The DNA for the CDR3 is TGTGCCAGCAGCGCGACAGGGGTTTCTGTAGAGACCCAGTACTTC.

This clone turned up a few times. The rearrangement uses TRBV19 and TRBJ2-7; D may correspond to TRBD1 or TRBD2 (5 bases each). The CDR3 totals 15 residues. The germline V and J ends were trimmed by 2 bases and 2 bases, with 13 bases remaining between them. Looked up from germline, CDR1 is LNHDA and CDR2 is SQIVND (reference sequence). CDR3 coding DNA: TGTGCCAGTAGTATACACGGGACGGTACCCTACGAGCAGTACTTC. It encodes CASSIHGTVPYEQYF.

Only a few counts were recorded for this clone. The chain is built from TRBV4-2 and TRBJ2-1; the D is unclear. The V end was cut by 6 bases, the J end by 8 bases, with 14 bases between. CDR1 and CDR2 from the germline V gene are LGHNA and YNFKEQ. The CDR3 contains 13 residues. The CDR3 reads CASRMGLVDEQFF. In DNA form, the CDR3 reads TGTGCCAGCAGGATGGGCCTGGTAGATGAGCAGTTCTTC.

The J gene is TRBJ1-2, the V gene TRBV18; D gene unclear. The V end was cut by 2 bases, the J end by 4 bases, with 14 bases between. Germline CDR1 reads KGHSH; CDR2 reads LQKENI. The CDR3 extends over 15 amino acids. The CDR3 loop is CASSPESRSFYGYTF. The CDR3 bases are TGTGCCAGCTCACCAGAGTCCAGGTCTTTCTATGGCTACACCTTC.

In this sample, this clone turned up a few times. The chain has TRBV27 and TRBJ1-1, with TRBD1 as a possible D gene (6 bases). Trimming pared 4 bases from V and 2 bases from J, leaving 14 bases between. Germline assignment: CDR1 MNHEY and CDR2 SMNVEV (reference sequence). The CDR3 is made up of 15 amino acids. CDR3 coding DNA: TGTGCCAGCAGTTACGGAGTCAGGGGAAACACTGAAGCTTTCTTT. It yields the protein CASSYGVRGNTEAFF.

There are a few counts of this clone. J is TRBJ2-3 and V is TRBV30; D possibly uses TRBD1 or TRBD2 (5 bases each). CDR1 is GTSNPN, CDR2 SVGIG, per germline (reference sequence). Trimming removed 3 bases at V and 4 bases at J, with 20 bases between. This CDR3 region has 16 residues. CDR3 in DNA: TGTGCCTGGAGGACGCCGGGACCCCAGGCTCCAGATACGCAGTATTTT. Encoded protein: CAWRTPGPQAPDTQYF.